This T cell receptor (beta chain) was sequenced in a study of post-analysis software for immune sequencing data. Study as a whole: Disease courses included relapsing-remitting, secondary progressive and progressive-relapsing multiple sclerosis. The study's findings and limits: Multiple sclerosis patients showed significantly lower normalized Chao1 diversity than controls did. F-measure co-clustering was strong for batch-matched samples. TRBV segments more frequent in patients than in controls numbered roughly 5 and included TRBV5-6, TRBV5-1 and TRBV20-1.

This CDR3 contains 16 residues. The trim removed 4 bases at V and 2 bases at J, leaving 5 bases unmatched. From germline, CDR1 is ENHRY and CDR2 SYGVKD. Unique molecular identifiers were present in the TCR beta cDNA libraries. Starting from about 0.98 to 11 million T cells, the study yielded 450,000 to 500,000 cDNA molecules. MiXCR was run by TCRdb on the PCR reads, yielding one entry per CDR3 protein. The sample yields some 800,000 distinct CDR3 sequences, around 42% seen once. Of note for this clonotype: Its matching antigen is unknown.

This sequence was found in a girl aged 5-17 years with multiple sclerosis. The gene calls are TRBV10-3 and TRBJ1-5, with 10 positions matching TRBD1. Specimen: blood. CDR3 amino acids: CAISAGTGAGNQPQHF. The CDR3 DNA is TGTGCCATCAGTGCCGGGACAGGGGCTGGCAATCAGCCCCAGCATTTT.